Presented here are 28 T cell receptor beta chains from one specimen sequenced in a study of CD4 T cells in relation to SARS-CoV-2 and coronaviruses. TCRdb keeps only in-frame clones here, not all; method: immunoSEQ multiplex PCR. The sample lists 20,000 to 25,000 clones; around 68% were seen once. Unexposed donor CD4+ T cells date from about 2011-2018, before the COVID-19 pandemic. CD4+ T cells were isolated from the cells after 10 days of culture. Antigens for these TCRs are unknown. The sample was CD4+ T cells from PBMCs, cultured in vitro. These receptors originate from a human donor in good health.

The V gene is TRBV19, the J gene TRBJ2-7; D uncertain. The CDR3 is 13 amino acids. The germline gives CDR1 LNHDA, CDR2 SQIVND (reference sequence). V shed 3 bases and J shed 6 bases, with 12 bases lying between them. The CDR3 DNA reads TGTGCCAGTAGTATTTCAGGATCCCGCGAGCAGTACTTC. Translating gives CASSISGSREQYF.

The gene calls are TRBV10-3 and TRBJ1-2; D gene unclear. Per the germline V gene, CDR1 is ENHRY and CDR2 is SYGVKD. The V gene lost 2 bases and the J gene lost 6 bases, with 13 bases spanning the gap. This CDR3 comprises 14 residues. The CDR3 DNA reads TGTGCCATCAGTGAGGCCCTAACCGGCGATGGCTACACCTTC. It is translated as CAISEALTGDGYTF.

This sequence joins TRBV11-2 and TRBJ1-5; D call uncertain. V lost 3 bases to trimming and J lost 0 bases, with 6 bases between them. The CDR3 extends over 14 amino acids. Looked up from germline, CDR1 is SGHAT and CDR2 is FQNNGV. The CDR3 protein is CASSLGNSNQPQHF. CDR3 bases: TGTGCCAGCAGCTTGGGGAATAGCAATCAGCCCCAGCATTTT.

The gene calls are TRBV5-1 and TRBJ1-1, with 8 bases matching TRBD1. The CDR3 loop spans 14 amino acids. Germline V lookup: CDR1 SGHRS, CDR2 YFSETQ. Trimming took 2 bases from V and 8 from J; bases not matched to a gene: 8. The CDR3 DNA reads TGCGCCAGCAGCTTTGAGGGTGGACAGGGAGAAGCTTTCTTT. Translation gives CASSFEGGQGEAFF.

The table lists this clone with a few counts. This rearrangement joins TRBV30 to TRBJ2-2; possible D gene TRBD1, 5 bases. Germline V gives CDR1 GTSNPN, CDR2 SVGIG (reference sequence). V shed 1 base and J shed 6 bases, with 15 bases lying between them. This CDR3 has 15 residues. In DNA, the CDR3 is TGTGCCTGGAGTGCCTTCAGGGTAGCTTCCGGGGAGCTGTTTTTT. It translates to CAWSAFRVASGELFF.

The chain has TRBV6-5 and TRBJ1-1, with 8 bases lining up with TRBD1. Germline V gives CDR1 MNHEY, CDR2 SVGAGI. V trimming: 2 bases; J trimming: 6 bases; junction bases outside the gene matches: 8. The CDR3 spans 15 residues. In DNA form, the CDR3 reads TGTGCCAGCAGTTACGGCAGGACAGGGACTTCTGAAGCTTTCTTT. This codes for CASSYGRTGTSEAFF.

V gene TRBV14 combines with J gene TRBJ1-2; 7 positions agree with TRBD1. V shed 4 bases and J 8 bases; nucleotides not matched to a gene: 10. The CDR3 has 14 amino acids. CDR1 is SGHDN, CDR2 FVKESK, per germline. CDR3 nucleotide sequence: TGTGCCAGCAGCCTCCTGACAGGGCCCCGCGGCTACACCTTC. The encoded protein is CASSLLTGPRGYTF. The full variable domain, in which reference TRBV14 and TRBJ1-2 provide the parts outside the CDR3, is EAGVTQFPSHSVIEKGQTVTLRCDPISGHDNLYWYRRVMGKEIKFLLHFVKESKQDESGMPNNRFLAERTGGTYSTLKVQPAELEDSGVYFCASSLLTGPRGYTFGSGTRLTVV.

The chain's CDR3 is CASSSDRVTEAFF. CDR3 DNA sequence: TGTGCCAGCAGCTCCGACAGGGTTACTGAAGCTTTCTTT. The V call is TRBV11-1, the J call TRBJ1-1; 7 bases fit TRBD1. Germline trimming cut 4 bases from V and 5 bases from J; bases unmatched to any gene: 4. Looked up from germline, CDR1 is SGHAT and CDR2 is FQDESV (reference sequence). The CDR3 totals 13 residues.

The chain couples TRBV9 to TRBJ1-6, with 9 bases identical to TRBD1. Losses at the gene ends were 2 bases for V and 7 bases for J; bases not matched to a gene: 4. In germline, CDR1 is SGDLS, CDR2 YYNGEE. The CDR3 length is 15 residues. The CDR3 loop reads CASSVGDRANSPLHF. CDR3 sequence (DNA): TGTGCCAGCAGCGTGGGGGACAGGGCCAATTCACCCCTCCACTTT.

The genes are TRBV5-4 and TRBJ2-2; 9 nucleotides line up with TRBD2. The CDR3 spans 17 residues. V dropped 1 base and J dropped 5; count of bases not matched to a gene: 9. From germline, CDR1 is SGHNT and CDR2 YYREEE (reference sequence). The CDR3 spells CASSLIAGGPETGELFF. The CDR3 coding sequence is TGTGCCAGCAGCTTGATCGCGGGGGGGCCAGAAACCGGGGAGCTGTTTTTT.

This clone was detected a few times. The chain carries TRBV5-4 and TRBJ1-2; D is possibly TRBD1 (5 bases). Germline V lookup: CDR1 SGHNT, CDR2 YYREEE (reference sequence). The CDR3 covers 14 residues. The V end was cut by 4 bases, the J end by 1 base, with 11 bases between. CDR3 sequence (DNA): TGTGCCAGCAGCACTACAGGTCTTAACTATGGCTACACCTTC. It specifies CASSTTGLNYGYTF.

V gene TRBV5-1 combines with J gene TRBJ2-7; D is ambiguous. Between the trimmed V and J ends, which lost 3 bases and 1 base, there was a span of 11 bases. Germline V gene lookup returns CDR1 SGHRS and CDR2 YFSETQ. The CDR3 covers 14 residues. The CDR3 coding sequence is TGCGCCAGCAGCTGGGGTCGTGGGTCCTACGAGCAGTACTTC. Its translation: CASSWGRGSYEQYF.

CDR3 in amino acids: CASSLGRRGYTF. The CDR3 bases are TGTGCCAGCAGTTTAGGCAGACGTGGCTACACCTTC. The V gene is TRBV28, the J gene TRBJ1-2, with no clear D. The length of the CDR3 is 12 residues. The V gene lost 2 bases and the J gene lost 7 bases, with 8 bases spanning the gap. Germline loops: CDR1 MDHEN, CDR2 SYDVKM.

This chain uses TRBV6-5 with TRBJ1-4; D is perhaps TRBD1 (6 bases). Trimming removed 6 bases from V and 6 bases from J, with 14 bases in between. This CDR3 contains 14 residues. Germline loops: CDR1 MNHEY, CDR2 SVGAGI. CDR3 bases: TGTGCCAGCAGCCCACGAGGGGGGGATGAAAAACTGTTTTTT. It translates to CASSPRGGDEKLFF.

The chain's CDR3 is CASSLGTNTEAFF. For the CDR3, the DNA is TGTGCCAGCAGCCTCGGGACAAACACTGAAGCTTTCTTT. The J gene is TRBJ1-1, the V gene TRBV11-3, with TRBD1 as a possible D gene (6 bases). V was trimmed by 5 bases and J by 2 bases, leaving 9 bases between them. The V gene's germline CDR1 is SGHNT and CDR2 YENEEA. This CDR3 is built from 13 residues.

This rearrangement joins TRBV3-1 (or the pseudogene TRBV3-2) to TRBJ2-1, with TRBD2 matching over 9 bases. Losses at the gene ends were 0 bases for V and 7 bases for J; bases not matched to a gene: 13. CDR3 size: 18 residues. The V gene's germline CDR1 is LGHDT and CDR2 YNNKEL (reference sequence). The DNA for the CDR3 is TGTGCCAGCAGCCAAGATCCCGTAGAGCGGGAGGTGGTGAATGAGCAGTTCTTC. Its translation: CASSQDPVEREVVNEQFF.

This chain joins TRBV7-3 and TRBJ2-1; D gene ambiguous. From germline, CDR1 is SGHTA and CDR2 FQGTGA. V was pared by 5 bases and J by 3 bases, with 26 bases between. This CDR3 spans 19 amino acids. Here the CDR3 DNA reads TGTGCCAGCAGCCGAACTAAAAACCCGACGGGTCGTGACTACAATGAGCAGTTCTTC. Protein sequence: CASSRTKNPTGRDYNEQFF.

This chain joins TRBV3-1 (or the pseudogene TRBV3-2) and TRBJ2-6, with 9 bases fitting TRBD1. Germline CDR1 reads LGHDT; CDR2 reads YNNKEL (reference sequence). V lost 7 bases and J lost 1; bases outside the gene matches: 8. The CDR3 has 17 amino acids. The DNA of the CDR3 is TGTGCCAGCAATTCTGGGACAGGGAGTTCTGGGGCCAACGTCCTGACTTTC. Amino acids: CASNSGTGSSGANVLTF.

The sample holds a few counts of this clone. The chain recombines TRBV6-1 with TRBJ2-2, with D possibly matching TRBD1 (5 bases). V lost 6 bases and J 6 bases, leaving 8 bases between the germline ends. The CDR3 totals 12 residues. Germline CDR1 and CDR2: MNHNS and SASEGT. The CDR3 DNA follows: TGTGCCAGCAGATCAGGGTCCGGGGAGCTGTTTTTT. This sequence encodes CASRSGSGELFF.

The rearrangement joins TRBV19 to TRBJ2-1, with 8 bases aligning to TRBD1. J lost 7 bases, V lost 7 bases, and 18 bases had no gene match. The CDR3 contains 17 residues. The germline V gene encodes CDR1 LNHDA and CDR2 SQIVND (reference sequence). CDR3 in amino acids: CASIYKTQGAQANEQFF. The CDR3 bases are TGTGCCAGTATATACAAAACCCAGGGGGCGCAGGCGAATGAGCAGTTCTTC.

This chain uses TRBV7-6 with TRBJ2-6; D remains unclear. CDR1 and CDR2 from the germline V gene are SGHVS and FNYEAQ. V lost 4 bases, J lost 0 bases, and 7 bases lay in between. The CDR3 spans 15 residues. CDR3 sequence (DNA): TGTGCCAGCAGCTACAGCCCCTCTGGGGCCAACGTCCTGACTTTC. This codes for CASSYSPSGANVLTF.

The genes are TRBV29-1 and TRBJ2-3, with TRBD1 matching over 9 bases. Germline V CDR1 and CDR2: SQVTM, ANQGSEA. The CDR3 length is 15 residues. The V and J ends lost 7 bases and 6 bases, in that order; junction bases with no gene match: 14. The CDR3 nucleotides read TGCAGCGCCGCTACCGGGACAGGGCCTTCGGATACGCAGTATTTT. Protein sequence: CSAATGTGPSDTQYF.

In DNA, the CDR3 is TGTGCCAGCAGTGATTTGGTGGGTGGCTACACCTTC. It codes for CASSDLVGGYTF. This rearrangement joins TRBV25-1 to TRBJ1-2; D is unresolved. CDR1 and CDR2 from the germline V gene are MGHDK and SYGVNS. The ends were cut back, 3 bases at V and 7 bases at J, with 9 bases in the middle. This CDR3 comprises 12 residues.

The chain links TRBV5-1 to TRBJ1-5, with a tentative D call TRBD1 (5 bases). V was trimmed by 4 bases and J by 4 bases, leaving 15 bases between them. The CDR3 consists of 15 residues. CDR1 and CDR2 from the germline V gene are SGHRS and YFSETQ. CDR3 residues: CASSPGGLSNQPQHF. CDR3 nucleotide sequence: TGCGCCAGCAGCCCGGGGGGACTTTCGAATCAGCCCCAGCATTTT.

This clone was counted between two and nine times. The chain has TRBV11-3 and TRBJ2-1; D unresolved. Per the germline V gene, CDR1 is SGHNT and CDR2 is YENEEA. Trimming pared 0 bases from V and 6 bases from J, leaving 15 bases between. CDR3 length equals 16 residues. The chain's CDR3 is CASSLDSYSPPNEQFF. The DNA for the CDR3 is TGTGCCAGCAGCTTAGATAGTTACTCCCCGCCCAATGAGCAGTTCTTC.

The sample holds a few counts of this clone. The chain employs TRBV6-2 or TRBV6-3 and TRBJ2-7; TRBD2 is a possible D gene (7 bases). V was cut by 0 bases and J by 2 bases, with 11 bases left in between. The germline gives CDR1 MNHEY, CDR2 SVGEGT. The CDR3 runs to 15 residues. CDR3 residues: CASSYSWRGPYEQYF. Here the CDR3 DNA reads TGTGCCAGCAGTTACTCGTGGCGGGGGCCCTACGAGCAGTACTTC.

This rearrangement joins TRBV29-1 to TRBJ2-3; D not resolved. The CDR3 loop spans 13 amino acids. V was pared by 2 bases and J by 4 bases, with 10 bases between. Germline V gives CDR1 SQVTM, CDR2 ANQGSEA. The CDR3: CSVERQVADTQYF. CDR3 DNA sequence: TGCAGCGTTGAACGGCAGGTGGCAGATACGCAGTATTTT.

The rearrangement links TRBV10-3 to TRBJ2-7; D gene unclear. The CDR3 is made up of 13 amino acids. Trimming left V 4 bases short and J 2 bases short, with 9 bases between. Per germline, CDR1 ENHRY and CDR2 SYGVKD. The CDR3 DNA follows: TGTGCCATCAGTGTTCAGGTTGCCTACGAGCAGTACTTC. Encoded protein: CAISVQVAYEQYF.